This T cell receptor (beta chain) stems from a study of blood T cells in healthy people across ages. PCR was performed a second time for roughly 7 to 12 cycles using a sample-barcoded 5' primer and a J-beta primer mix. TCRdb independently ran MiXCR on the 5' RACE reads; one entry per CDR3 protein. The repertoire has 1.8 million or so distinct CDR3 sequences, around 42% of them found once; the top ten carry 20% to 25%. The germline V and J ends were trimmed by 7 bases and 3 bases, with 7 bases remaining between them. Germline-derived CDR1 and CDR2 are MDHEN and SYDVKM. This CDR3 is built from 12 residues. Sample donors were healthy Caucasian individuals that came from Russia, aged roughly 6 to 95.

The TCR sequence derives from a human donor in good health. The rearrangement links TRBV28 to TRBJ1-5; no definite D call. Input material: blood. The CDR3 reads CASKDHNQPQHF. CDR3 coding DNA: TGTGCCAGCAAAGACCACAATCAGCCCCAGCATTTT.